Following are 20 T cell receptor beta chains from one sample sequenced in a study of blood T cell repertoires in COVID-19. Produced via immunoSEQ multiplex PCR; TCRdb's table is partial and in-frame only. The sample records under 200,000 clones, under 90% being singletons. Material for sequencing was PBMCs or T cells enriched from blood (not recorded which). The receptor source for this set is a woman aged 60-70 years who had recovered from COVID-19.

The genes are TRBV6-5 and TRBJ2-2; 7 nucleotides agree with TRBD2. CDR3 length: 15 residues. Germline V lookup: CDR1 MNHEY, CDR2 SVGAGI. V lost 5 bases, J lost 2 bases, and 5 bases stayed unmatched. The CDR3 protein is CASSPRGFNTGELFF. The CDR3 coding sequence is TGTGCCAGCAGTCCGCGGGGGTTTAACACCGGGGAGCTGTTTTTT.

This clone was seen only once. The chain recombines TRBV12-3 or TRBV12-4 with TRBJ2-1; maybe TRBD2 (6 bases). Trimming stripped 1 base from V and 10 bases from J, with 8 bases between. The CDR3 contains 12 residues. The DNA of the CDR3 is TGTGCCAGCAGTTTAGGCGGGACCGAGCAGTTCTTC. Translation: CASSLGGTEQFF.

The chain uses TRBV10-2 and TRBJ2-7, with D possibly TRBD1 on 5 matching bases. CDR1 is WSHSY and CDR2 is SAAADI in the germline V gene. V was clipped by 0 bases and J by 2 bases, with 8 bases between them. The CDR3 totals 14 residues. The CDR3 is CASSESVRAYEQYF. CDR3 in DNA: TGCGCCAGCAGTGAGTCCGTCAGGGCCTACGAGCAGTACTTC.

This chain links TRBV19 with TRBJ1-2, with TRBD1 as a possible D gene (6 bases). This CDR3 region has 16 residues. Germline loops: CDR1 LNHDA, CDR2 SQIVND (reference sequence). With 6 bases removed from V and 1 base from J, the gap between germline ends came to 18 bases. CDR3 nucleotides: TGTGCCAGTAGAGGGGCAGGGGCGGACGATAACTATGGCTACACCTTC. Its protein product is CASRGAGADDNYGYTF.

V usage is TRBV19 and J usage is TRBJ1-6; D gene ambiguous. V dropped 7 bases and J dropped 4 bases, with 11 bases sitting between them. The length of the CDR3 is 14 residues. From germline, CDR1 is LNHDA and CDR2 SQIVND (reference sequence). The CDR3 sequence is CASTLTGYNSPLHF. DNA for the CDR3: TGTGCCAGTACCTTGACCGGGTATAATTCACCCCTCCACTTT.

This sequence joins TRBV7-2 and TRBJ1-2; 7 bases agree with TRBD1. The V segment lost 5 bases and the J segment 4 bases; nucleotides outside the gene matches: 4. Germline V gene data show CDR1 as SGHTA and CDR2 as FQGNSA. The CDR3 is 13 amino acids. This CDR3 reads CASSPGTAYGYTF. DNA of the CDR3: TGTGCCAGCAGCCCCGGGACAGCCTATGGCTACACCTTC.

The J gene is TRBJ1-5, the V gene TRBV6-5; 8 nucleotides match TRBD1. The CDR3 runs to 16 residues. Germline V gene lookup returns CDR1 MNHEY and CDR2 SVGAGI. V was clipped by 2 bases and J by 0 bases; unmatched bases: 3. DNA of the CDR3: TGTGCCAGCAGTTACCGGACAGGGTATAGCAATCAGCCCCAGCATTTT. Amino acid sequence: CASSYRTGYSNQPQHF.

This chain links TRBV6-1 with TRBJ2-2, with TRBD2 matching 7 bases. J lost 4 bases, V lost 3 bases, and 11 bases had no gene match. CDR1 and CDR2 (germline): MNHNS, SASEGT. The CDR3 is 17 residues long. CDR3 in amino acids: CASSDVLGGDGTGELFF. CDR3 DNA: TGTGCCAGCAGTGATGTATTGGGAGGGGACGGCACCGGGGAGCTGTTTTTT.

This chain's CDR3 is CASSPSQETQYF. CDR3 nucleotide sequence: TGTGCCAGCTCACCTTCTCAAGAGACCCAGTACTTC. This rearrangement joins TRBV18 to TRBJ2-5; D is unclear. Per the germline V gene, CDR1 is KGHSH and CDR2 is LQKENI. The CDR3 contains 12 residues. The V end was cut by 3 bases, the J end by 2 bases, with 4 bases between. The complete variable domain, with remaining parts taken from reference TRBV18 and TRBJ2-5, reads NAGVMQNPRHLVRRRGQEARLRCSPMKGHSHVYWYRQLPEEGLKFMVYLQKENIIDESGMPKERFSAEFPKEGPSILRIQQVVRGDSAAYFCASSPSQETQYFGPGTRLLVL.

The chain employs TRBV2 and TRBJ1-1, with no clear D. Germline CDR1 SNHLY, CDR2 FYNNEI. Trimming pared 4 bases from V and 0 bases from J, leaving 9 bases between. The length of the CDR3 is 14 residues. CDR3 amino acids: CASSASAVNTEAFF. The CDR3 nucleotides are TGTGCCAGCAGTGCCAGTGCGGTGAACACTGAAGCTTTCTTT.

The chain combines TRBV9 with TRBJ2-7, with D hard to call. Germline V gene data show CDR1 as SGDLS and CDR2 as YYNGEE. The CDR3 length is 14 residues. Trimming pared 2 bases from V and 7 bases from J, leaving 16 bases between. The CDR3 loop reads CASSVGLNFGEQYF. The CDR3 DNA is TGTGCCAGCAGCGTTGGGCTCAACTTTGGGGAGCAGTACTTC.

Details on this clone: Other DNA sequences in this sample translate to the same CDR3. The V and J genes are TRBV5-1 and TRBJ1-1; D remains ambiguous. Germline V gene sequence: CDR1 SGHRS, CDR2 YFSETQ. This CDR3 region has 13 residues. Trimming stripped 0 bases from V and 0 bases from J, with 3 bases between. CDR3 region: CASSLAVNTEAFF. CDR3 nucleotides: TGCGCCAGCAGCTTGGCGGTGAACACTGAAGCTTTCTTT. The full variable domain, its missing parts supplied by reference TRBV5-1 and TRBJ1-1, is KAGVTQTPRYLIKTRGQQVTLSCSPISGHRSVSWYQQTPGQGLQFLFEYFSETQRNKGNFPGRFSGRQFSNSRSEMNVSTLELGDSALYLCASSLAVNTEAFFGQGTRLTVV.

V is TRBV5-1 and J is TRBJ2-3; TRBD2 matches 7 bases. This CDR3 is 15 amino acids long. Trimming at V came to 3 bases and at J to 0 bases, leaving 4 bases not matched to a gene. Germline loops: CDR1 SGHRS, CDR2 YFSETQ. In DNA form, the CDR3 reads TGCGCCAGCAGCTCGAGCGGGGCTAGCACAGATACGCAGTATTTT. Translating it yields CASSSSGASTDTQYF.

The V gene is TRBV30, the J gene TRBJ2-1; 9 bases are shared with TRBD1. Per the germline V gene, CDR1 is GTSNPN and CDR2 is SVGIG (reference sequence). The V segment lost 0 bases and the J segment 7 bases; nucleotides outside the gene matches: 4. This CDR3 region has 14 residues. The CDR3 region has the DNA TGTGCCTGGAGTGTACTAGGGACAGGGAATGAGCAGTTCTTC. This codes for CAWSVLGTGNEQFF.

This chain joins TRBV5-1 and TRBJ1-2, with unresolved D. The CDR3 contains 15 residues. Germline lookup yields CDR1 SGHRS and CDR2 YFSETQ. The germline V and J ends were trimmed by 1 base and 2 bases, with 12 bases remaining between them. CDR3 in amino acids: CASSLKRTQNYGYTF. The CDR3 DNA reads TGCGCCAGCAGCTTGAAGCGGACGCAGAACTATGGCTACACCTTC.

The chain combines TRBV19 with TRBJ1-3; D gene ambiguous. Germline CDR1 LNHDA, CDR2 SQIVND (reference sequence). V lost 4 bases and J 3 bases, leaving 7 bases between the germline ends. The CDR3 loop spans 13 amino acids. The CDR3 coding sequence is TGTGCCAGTAGTAGCAGTAATGGAAACACCATATATTTT. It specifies CASSSSNGNTIYF. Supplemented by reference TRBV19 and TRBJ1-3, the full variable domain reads DGGITQSPKYLFRKEGQNVTLSCEQNLNHDAMYWYRQDPGQGLRLIYYSQIVNDFQKGDIAEGYSVSREKKESFPLTVTSAQKNPTAFYLCASSSSNGNTIYFGEGSWLTVV.

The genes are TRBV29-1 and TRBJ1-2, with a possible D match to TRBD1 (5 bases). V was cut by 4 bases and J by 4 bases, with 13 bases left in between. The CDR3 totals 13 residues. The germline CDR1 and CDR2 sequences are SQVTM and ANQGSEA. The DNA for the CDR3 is TGCAGCGTTGCCACCCGGAGGGGCTATGGCTACACCTTC. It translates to CSVATRRGYGYTF.

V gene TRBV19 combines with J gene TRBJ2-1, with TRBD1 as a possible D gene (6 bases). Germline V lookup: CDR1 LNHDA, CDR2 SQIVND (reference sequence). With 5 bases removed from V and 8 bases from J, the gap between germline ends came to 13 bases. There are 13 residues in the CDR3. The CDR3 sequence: CASSPQGRDEQFF. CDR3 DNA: TGTGCCAGTAGTCCCCAGGGGCGCGATGAGCAGTTCTTC.

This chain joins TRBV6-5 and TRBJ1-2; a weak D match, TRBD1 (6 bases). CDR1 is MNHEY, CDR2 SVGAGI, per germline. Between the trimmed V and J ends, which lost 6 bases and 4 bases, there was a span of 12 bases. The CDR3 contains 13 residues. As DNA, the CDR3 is TGTGCCAGCAGAAAACAGGGAAGCTATGGCTACACCTTC. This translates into CASRKQGSYGYTF.

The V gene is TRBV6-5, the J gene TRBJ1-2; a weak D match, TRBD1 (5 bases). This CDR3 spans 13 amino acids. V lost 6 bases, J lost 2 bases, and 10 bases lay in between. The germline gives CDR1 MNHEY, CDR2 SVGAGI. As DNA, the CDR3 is TGTGCCAGCAGGGTAGACAGAAACTATGGCTACACCTTC. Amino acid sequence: CASRVDRNYGYTF.